A selection of T cell receptor beta chains follows, all from one sample in a study of control samples from healthy donors and cancer patients. Generated by immunoSEQ multiplex PCR, the TCRdb table keeps only in-frame clones and is missing some. The sample has 110,000 to 150,000 clones, just under 95% seen once. The sample taken for sequencing was blood. These receptor sequences come from a man younger than 40 in good health. Both conserved end residues are part of each CDR3. A D gene is named only where the DNA matches it firmly. Where a row states a size, it is once, few, many or the class of an expanded clone; other rows omit it.

j_call | v_call | d_call | clone_size | cdr3_nt | cdr3_aa
TRBJ2-3 | TRBV28 | - | - | TGTGCCAGTAAGGACTACGGGAGCCCAGATACGCAGTATTTT | CASKDYGSPDTQYF
TRBJ1-3 | TRBV6-5 | - | - | TGTGCCAGCAGCAAATATAGCTCTGGAAACACCATATATTTT | CASSKYSSGNTIYF
TRBJ2-1 | TRBV10-3 | - | - | TGTGCCATCAGTGTCGGACTAAACAATGAGCAGTTCTTC | CAISVGLNNEQFF
TRBJ2-1 | TRBV11-2 | - | - | TGTGCCAGCAGCCCCTCGGATGGAGGTAATGAGCAGTTCTTC | CASSPSDGGNEQFF
TRBJ1-1 | TRBV21-1 | - | - | TGTGCCAGCAGCAAAGTTCGGGGGAATTACACTGAAGCTTTCTTT | CASSKVRGNYTEAFF
TRBJ2-5 | TRBV19 | - | - | TGTGCCAGTAGTGTTAACAGGCAAGAGACCCAGTACTTC | CASSVNRQETQYF
TRBJ2-2 | TRBV5-4 | - | - | TGTGCCAGCACACAGAACACCGGGGAGCTGTTTTTT | CASTQNTGELFF
TRBJ2-3 | TRBV24-1 | - | - | TGTGCCACCAGTGACCCCGTGGGCACAGATACGCAGTATTTT | CATSDPVGTDTQYF
TRBJ2-1 | TRBV6-5 | TRBD2 | - | TGTGCCAGCAGTTACTCGCTAGCGGGTGAGCAGTTCTTC | CASSYSLAGEQFF
TRBJ1-2 | TRBV28 | TRBD1 | - | TGTGCCAGCAGTGGGGGACAGGAGAACTATGGCTACACCTTC | CASSGGQENYGYTF
TRBJ2-1 | TRBV4-3 | TRBD2 | - | TGCGCCAGCAGCAGGTCTAGCGGGGATTACAATGAGCAGTTCTTC | CASSRSSGDYNEQFF
TRBJ2-1 | TRBV1 | - | few | TGCACCAGCAGCCAAGACCTCATCGGGACTAGCGGTTTTAACTCCTACAATGAGCAGTTCTTC | CTSSQDLIGTSGFNSYNEQFF
TRBJ2-1 | TRBV9 | - | - | TGTGCCAGCAGCGTAGCGGGTACTACAGGCCTGAATGAGCAGTTCTTC | CASSVAGTTGLNEQFF
TRBJ1-2 | TRBV7-8 | - | - | TGTGCCAGCAGCCCCGGAAGGCAGGGCCCTACTGCGGGCTACACCTTC | CASSPGRQGPTAGYTF
TRBJ1-3 | TRBV6-4 | - | - | TGTGCCAGCAGTGACTCCGGGGGCCGCGGCTCTGGAAACACCATATATTTT | CASSDSGGRGSGNTIYF
TRBJ1-2 | TRBV30 | - | - | TGTGCCTGGATCATAAACCCCACCAATGGCTACACCTTC | CAWIINPTNGYTF
TRBJ2-2 | TRBV4-2 | - | - | TGTGCCAGCAGCCAACAGGCCCCGGACACCGGGGAGCTGTTTTTT | CASSQQAPDTGELFF
TRBJ2-1 | TRBV24-1 | TRBD2 | - | TGTGCCACCAGGGCGGGAGGGGGAACCTACAATGAGCAGTTCTTC | CATRAGGGTYNEQFF
TRBJ2-5 | TRBV4-2 | TRBD2 | - | TGTGCCAGCAGCCAAGCGGGAGGGCCGCAAGAGACCCAGTACTTC | CASSQAGGPQETQYF
TRBJ2-5 | TRBV9 | - | - | TGTGCCAGCAGCGTAGAATCCGACAGGCCATCAAAGGAAGAGACCCAGTACTTC | CASSVESDRPSKEETQYF
TRBJ2-1 | TRBV29-1 | TRBD1 | once | TGCAGCGTTGATTGGACAGGGGCCAATGAGCAGTTCTTC | CSVDWTGANEQFF
TRBJ2-7 | TRBV7-2 | TRBD2 | - | TGTGCCAGCAGCTTCTTCCTAGCGGGAGCCTACGAGCAGTACTTC | CASSFFLAGAYEQYF
TRBJ1-1 | TRBV2 | TRBD1 | once | TGTGCCAGCAGTGAACCGGGACAGATGAACACTGAAGCTTTCTTT | CASSEPGQMNTEAFF
TRBJ1-2 | TRBV27 | - | - | TGTGCCAGCAGTTTACGGTGGGACCCGAAGTATGGCTACACCTTC | CASSLRWDPKYGYTF
TRBJ2-7 | TRBV9 | - | - | TGTGCCAGCAGCGCACAGGGACTTGCGAACGAGCAGTACTTC | CASSAQGLANEQYF
TRBJ1-6 | TRBV27 | - | - | TGTGCCAGCAGGGATCGAGGTTCACCCCTCCACTTT | CASRDRGSPLHF
TRBJ2-2 | TRBV11-2 | TRBD1 | - | TGTGCCAGCAGCCCGACAGGGATTACCGGGGAGCTGTTTTTT | CASSPTGITGELFF
TRBJ2-3 | TRBV4-3 | - | - | TGCGCCAGCAGCCAACGGATCGGAGATACGCAGTATTTT | CASSQRIGDTQYF
TRBJ2-2 | TRBV24-1 | TRBD2 | - | TGTGCCACCGGAACCTTAAGAATGACTAGCGGGAGGCCGAACACCGGGGAGCTGTTTTTT | CATGTLRMTSGRPNTGELFF
TRBJ2-7 | TRBV29-1 | - | - | TGCAGCGTTGTAGGGTCAGGGCGGGGTGACGAGCAGTACTTC | CSVVGSGRGDEQYF
TRBJ2-3 | TRBV29-1 | - | - | TGCAGCGTTGAAGGGGATACAGATACGCAGTATTTT | CSVEGDTDTQYF